A selection of T cell receptor beta chains follows, all from one sample in a study of graft-versus-host responses after intestinal transplantation. Clones were read by immunoSEQ multiplex PCR, and TCRdb kept only the in-frame ones, dropping some. The sample contains around 10,000 clones, around 93% of which appear only once. The sequencing here drew on PBMCs, taken nearly 70 days after transplant. The source of these receptors is a human patient who received an intestinal transplant, so some T cells may come from the graft donor. Each CDR3 is given with its conserved first and last residue. Each record gives: clone size, J gene, D gene, CDR3 length, V gene, CDR3 DNA, CDR3 protein. D genes are given only for firm matches. Expanded clones are given a class, and other clones once, few, many or no size at all.

abundance: -; j_gene: TRBJ2-1; d_gene: TRBD2; len: 19; v_gene: TRBV4-1; CDR3nt: TGCGCCAGCAGCCAAGACCCCCCTCTAGCGGAACTTTCCTACAATGAGCAGTTCTTC; CDR3aa: CASSQDPPLAELSYNEQFF
abundance: -; j_gene: TRBJ1-6; d_gene: -; len: 14; v_gene: TRBV27; CDR3nt: TGTGCCAGCAGTTTAAGGGAGGGGAATTCACCCCTCCACTTT; CDR3aa: CASSLREGNSPLHF
abundance: -; j_gene: TRBJ2-1; d_gene: TRBD2; len: 16; v_gene: TRBV5-1; CDR3nt: TGCGCCAGCAGCTTGAACCTAGCGGTGTACTACAATGAGCAGTTCTTC; CDR3aa: CASSLNLAVYYNEQFF
abundance: once; j_gene: TRBJ2-1; d_gene: -; len: 13; v_gene: TRBV5-1; CDR3nt: TGCGCCAGCAGCTTAAGGTATTACAATGAGCAGTTCTTC; CDR3aa: CASSLRYYNEQFF
abundance: -; j_gene: TRBJ1-1; d_gene: -; len: 15; v_gene: TRBV4-1; CDR3nt: TGCGCCAGCAGCCAAGGGGTGTCTATGAACACTGAAGCTTTCTTT; CDR3aa: CASSQGVSMNTEAFF
abundance: -; j_gene: TRBJ2-1; d_gene: -; len: 13; v_gene: TRBV6-4; CDR3nt: TGTGCCAGCAGTCTAACTAGCTACAATGAGCAGTTCTTC; CDR3aa: CASSLTSYNEQFF
abundance: few; j_gene: TRBJ2-7; d_gene: TRBD2; len: 13; v_gene: TRBV25-1; CDR3nt: TGTGCCAGCAGTGGGGGGGGGTACTACGAGCAGTACTTC; CDR3aa: CASSGGGYYEQYF
abundance: -; j_gene: TRBJ2-7; d_gene: TRBD1; len: 14; v_gene: TRBV6-5; CDR3nt: TGTGCCAGCAGAACCGGGACAGGGGGAGGTGAGCAGTACTTC; CDR3aa: CASRTGTGGGEQYF
abundance: -; j_gene: TRBJ2-7; d_gene: TRBD2; len: 15; v_gene: TRBV4-1; CDR3nt: TGCGCCAGCAGCCCCCGGGCTAGCGGGACCTACGAGCAGTACTTC; CDR3aa: CASSPRASGTYEQYF
abundance: -; j_gene: TRBJ2-7; d_gene: -; len: 11; v_gene: TRBV19; CDR3nt: TGTGCCCTAGGGATAGTATCCGAGCAGTACTTC; CDR3aa: CALGIVSEQYF
abundance: -; j_gene: TRBJ2-6; d_gene: TRBD1; len: 14; v_gene: TRBV28; CDR3nt: TGTGCCAGTACGACAGGGGCCGGGGCCAACGTCCTGACTTTC; CDR3aa: CASTTGAGANVLTF
abundance: -; j_gene: TRBJ2-5; d_gene: -; len: 15; v_gene: TRBV6-1; CDR3nt: TGTGCCAGCAGTGAAGCGACGGCCAGGGGAGAGACCCAGTACTTC; CDR3aa: CASSEATARGETQYF
abundance: -; j_gene: TRBJ1-1; d_gene: -; len: 14; v_gene: TRBV7-2; CDR3nt: TGTGCCAGCAGCCCAATGGGGGGGAACACTGAAGCTTTCTTT; CDR3aa: CASSPMGGNTEAFF
abundance: -; j_gene: TRBJ2-3; d_gene: TRBD2; len: 16; v_gene: TRBV28; CDR3nt: TGTGCCAGCAGTCCACTAGCGGGAGCGCGCACAGATACGCAGTATTTT; CDR3aa: CASSPLAGARTDTQYF
abundance: -; j_gene: TRBJ1-3; d_gene: TRBD1; len: 16; v_gene: TRBV11-2; CDR3nt: TGTGCCAGCAGCTCAAACCCAGGGGGCGATGGAAACACCATATATTTT; CDR3aa: CASSSNPGGDGNTIYF
abundance: once; j_gene: TRBJ1-1; d_gene: -; len: 13; v_gene: TRBV6-1; CDR3nt: TGTGCCACCAGTATGGGAAGTCGAGCTGAAGCTTTCTTT; CDR3aa: CATSMGSRAEAFF
abundance: few; j_gene: TRBJ1-2; d_gene: -; len: 12; v_gene: TRBV7-9; CDR3nt: TGTGCCAGCAGCCCTGTAAGTGTCGGCTACACCTTC; CDR3aa: CASSPVSVGYTF
abundance: -; j_gene: TRBJ2-7; d_gene: -; len: 14; v_gene: TRBV27; CDR3nt: TGTGCCAGCAGTTTAGCACAGGCCTCCTACGAGCAGTACTTC; CDR3aa: CASSLAQASYEQYF
abundance: -; j_gene: TRBJ1-1; d_gene: -; len: 14; v_gene: TRBV5-1; CDR3nt: TGCGCCAGCAGCTTGGAGCGGGTGAACACTGAAGCTTTCTTT; CDR3aa: CASSLERVNTEAFF
abundance: -; j_gene: TRBJ2-1; d_gene: -; len: 13; v_gene: TRBV27; CDR3nt: TGTGCCAGCAGTTTGAGTGCCGGGACGGAGCAGTTCTTC; CDR3aa: CASSLSAGTEQFF
abundance: -; j_gene: TRBJ1-4; d_gene: TRBD1; len: 17; v_gene: TRBV5-1; CDR3nt: TGCGCCAGCAGCTCCGGGACAGGGGGCACGGTTTACGAAAAACTGTTTTTT; CDR3aa: CASSSGTGGTVYEKLFF
abundance: -; j_gene: TRBJ2-5; d_gene: -; len: 15; v_gene: TRBV4-1; CDR3nt: TGCGCCAGCAGCCATCTAGCCGGGTCCCAAGAGACCCAGTACTTC; CDR3aa: CASSHLAGSQETQYF
abundance: -; j_gene: TRBJ1-1; d_gene: TRBD1; len: 12; v_gene: TRBV6-6; CDR3nt: TGTGCCAGCAGCCCAGGGACAGCTGAAGCTTTCTTT; CDR3aa: CASSPGTAEAFF
abundance: -; j_gene: TRBJ1-2; d_gene: -; len: 13; v_gene: TRBV9; CDR3nt: TGTGCCAGCAGCATCCCGGGGGCCTATGGCTACACCTTC; CDR3aa: CASSIPGAYGYTF
abundance: once; j_gene: TRBJ2-7; d_gene: -; len: 13; v_gene: TRBV15; CDR3nt: TGTGCCACCAGCAGCTACAGGGCCTACGAGCAGTACTTC; CDR3aa: CATSSYRAYEQYF
abundance: -; j_gene: TRBJ1-4; d_gene: TRBD1; len: 15; v_gene: TRBV6-6; CDR3nt: TGTGCCAGCAGTCCCTCCGGGACAGCGTCTAGAAAACTGTTTTTT; CDR3aa: CASSPSGTASRKLFF
abundance: -; j_gene: TRBJ2-1; d_gene: -; len: 17; v_gene: TRBV4-1; CDR3nt: TGCGCCAGCAGCCAAGCCACTGGACGGGCATACTACAATGAGCAGTTCTTC; CDR3aa: CASSQATGRAYYNEQFF
abundance: -; j_gene: TRBJ2-7; d_gene: -; len: 15; v_gene: TRBV5-6; CDR3nt: TGTGCCAGCAGCTTGGCGGTGCAGGAGATCTACGAGCAGTACTTC; CDR3aa: CASSLAVQEIYEQYF
abundance: -; j_gene: TRBJ2-7; d_gene: -; len: 12; v_gene: TRBV30; CDR3nt: TGTGCCTGGAGTCACACCGCCTACGAGCAGTACTTC; CDR3aa: CAWSHTAYEQYF
abundance: once; j_gene: TRBJ1-1; d_gene: -; len: 15; v_gene: TRBV7-9; CDR3nt: TGTGCCAGCAGCTCCCACCGGCTCCTGAACACTGAAGCTTTCTTT; CDR3aa: CASSSHRLLNTEAFF
abundance: -; j_gene: TRBJ1-5; d_gene: TRBD1; len: 13; v_gene: TRBV30; CDR3nt: TGTGCCTGGGGGACAGACTATAATCAGCCCCAGCATTTT; CDR3aa: CAWGTDYNQPQHF
abundance: -; j_gene: TRBJ1-2; d_gene: TRBD1; len: 14; v_gene: TRBV6-6; CDR3nt: TGTGCCAGCAGTTACGGGACAGGGCTCCTCGGCTACACCTTC; CDR3aa: CASSYGTGLLGYTF
abundance: -; j_gene: TRBJ1-2; d_gene: -; len: 14; v_gene: TRBV10-3; CDR3nt: TGTGCCATCAGTGAGTCGCGGCAGGGCTATGGCTACACCTTC; CDR3aa: CAISESRQGYGYTF
abundance: -; j_gene: TRBJ1-6; d_gene: -; len: 14; v_gene: TRBV6-5; CDR3nt: TGTGCCAGCAGTTACTCGGGGGTGGTTTCACCCCTCCACTTT; CDR3aa: CASSYSGVVSPLHF
abundance: -; j_gene: TRBJ2-1; d_gene: -; len: 18; v_gene: TRBV19; CDR3nt: TGTGCCAGTAGTATTAGGAACCTACTAGCATCCCTTTCCAATGAGCAGTTCTTC; CDR3aa: CASSIRNLLASLSNEQFF
abundance: -; j_gene: TRBJ2-7; d_gene: -; len: 14; v_gene: TRBV5-6; CDR3nt: TGTGCCAGCAGCTCCGGACTGGTTACCTACGAGCAGTACTTC; CDR3aa: CASSSGLVTYEQYF
abundance: -; j_gene: TRBJ2-7; d_gene: TRBD2; len: 15; v_gene: TRBV27; CDR3nt: TGTGCCAGCAGTGTAGGACTAGCGCTACGCTACGAGCAGTACTTC; CDR3aa: CASSVGLALRYEQYF
abundance: -; j_gene: TRBJ1-1; d_gene: -; len: 13; v_gene: TRBV13; CDR3nt: TGTGCCAGCAGCTCCGGACGGAACACTGAAGCTTTCTTT; CDR3aa: CASSSGRNTEAFF
abundance: -; j_gene: TRBJ2-7; d_gene: TRBD2; len: 13; v_gene: TRBV19; CDR3nt: TGTGCCAGTAGGACTAGCGGGAGTTACGAGCAGTACTTC; CDR3aa: CASRTSGSYEQYF
abundance: -; j_gene: TRBJ2-7; d_gene: -; len: 12; v_gene: TRBV6-6; CDR3nt: TGTGCCAGCAGTGCCACACCACGGGAGCAGTACTTC; CDR3aa: CASSATPREQYF
abundance: -; j_gene: TRBJ2-7; d_gene: -; len: 14; v_gene: TRBV5-1; CDR3nt: TGCGCCAGCAGCTTGGAGGCAGGGAGGTACGAGCAGTACTTC; CDR3aa: CASSLEAGRYEQYF
abundance: -; j_gene: TRBJ2-7; d_gene: TRBD1; len: 15; v_gene: TRBV5-1; CDR3nt: TGCGCCAGCAGCTCGGGACAGGGGTTCACCTACGAGCAGTACTTC; CDR3aa: CASSSGQGFTYEQYF
abundance: -; j_gene: TRBJ2-1; d_gene: TRBD1; len: 17; v_gene: TRBV5-1; CDR3nt: TGCGCCAGCAGTCCAGAGCCGGGACAGAGCGGTTACAATGAGCAGTTCTTC; CDR3aa: CASSPEPGQSGYNEQFF
abundance: -; j_gene: TRBJ2-5; d_gene: TRBD2; len: 18; v_gene: TRBV9; CDR3nt: TGTGCCAGCAGCGTAGACGGGCGGGGGGGGTCCTTTCAAGAGACCCAGTACTTC; CDR3aa: CASSVDGRGGSFQETQYF
abundance: -; j_gene: TRBJ2-7; d_gene: -; len: 15; v_gene: TRBV7-9; CDR3nt: TGTGCCAGCAGCCCCGGGTGGGGTTCCACGTACGAGCAGTACTTC; CDR3aa: CASSPGWGSTYEQYF
abundance: -; j_gene: TRBJ2-3; d_gene: TRBD2; len: 13; v_gene: TRBV7-2; CDR3nt: TGTGCCAGCAGCTTAGGCTCGGGAGGGGGGCAGTATTTT; CDR3aa: CASSLGSGGGQYF